This TCR beta chain emerged from a study of OX40 agonist ivuxolimab in advanced cancers. Whole-study context: Every 2 weeks, ivuxolimab was infused into the patients intravenously at between 0.01 and 10 mg/kg. Two cutaneous melanoma patients and one hepatocellular carcinoma patient, three in all, had partial responses.

Concerning this clone itself: Its antigen remains unknown.

Notes on the study in general: At 0.1-3.0 mg/kg, partial responders had clonal expansion among the lowest observed.

Data came from immunoSEQ multiplex PCR; TCRdb stores just in-frame clones and leaves some out. The repertoire holds approximately 76,000 clones, with 85% as singletons. This TCR was sampled from an adult with an advanced solid tumor such as melanoma, head and neck, liver or kidney cancer. Sample: CD4+ or CD8+ T cells sorted from blood, taken in a trial of the OX40 agonist ivuxolimab.

Here the CDR3 reads CASSVDPYNSPLHF. The CDR3 DNA is TGTGCCAGCAGCGTAGACCCGTATAATTCACCCCTCCACTTT. J is TRBJ1-6 and V is TRBV9; D unresolved. The CDR3 runs to 14 residues. V lost 0 bases, J lost 4 bases, and 5 bases lay in between. Germline CDR1 is SGDLS and CDR2 is YYNGEE.